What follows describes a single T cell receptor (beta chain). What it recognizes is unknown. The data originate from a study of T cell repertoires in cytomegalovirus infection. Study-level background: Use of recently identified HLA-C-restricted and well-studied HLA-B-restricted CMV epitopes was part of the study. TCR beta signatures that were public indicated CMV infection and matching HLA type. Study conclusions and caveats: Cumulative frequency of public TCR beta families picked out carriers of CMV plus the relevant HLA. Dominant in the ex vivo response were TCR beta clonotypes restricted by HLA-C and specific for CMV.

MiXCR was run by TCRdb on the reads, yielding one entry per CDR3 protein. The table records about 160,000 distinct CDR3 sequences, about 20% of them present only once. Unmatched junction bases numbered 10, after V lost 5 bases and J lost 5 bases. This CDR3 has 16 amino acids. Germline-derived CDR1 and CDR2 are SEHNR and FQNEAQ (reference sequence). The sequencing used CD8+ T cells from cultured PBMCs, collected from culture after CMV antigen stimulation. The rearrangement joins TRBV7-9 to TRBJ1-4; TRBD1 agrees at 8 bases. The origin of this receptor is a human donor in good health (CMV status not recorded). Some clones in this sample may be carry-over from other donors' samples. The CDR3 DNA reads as TGTGCCAGCAGCGCTAGACCGGGACAGGTGAATGAAAAACTGTTTTTT. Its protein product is CASSARPGQVNEKLFF.